The 15 T cell receptor beta chains given below trace back to one sample, sequenced in a study of OX40 agonist ivuxolimab in advanced cancers. Profiled with immunoSEQ multiplex PCR; TCRdb holds only in-frame clones, not every one. The repertoire holds approximately 28,000 clones, with just over 90% as singletons. This specimen was CD4+ or CD8+ T cells sorted from blood, taken in a trial of the OX40 agonist ivuxolimab. The source is an adult with an advanced solid tumor such as melanoma, head and neck, liver or kidney cancer.

The chain joins TRBV7-9 to TRBJ2-2; a possible D gene is TRBD2 (5 bases). Germline CDR1 reads SEHNR; CDR2 reads FQNEAQ (reference sequence). The CDR3 is made up of 11 amino acids. Between the trimmed V and J ends, which lost 8 bases and 5 bases, there was a span of 6 bases. The CDR3 nucleotides are TGTGCCAGCCGGGATACCGGGGAGCTGTTTTTT. This sequence encodes CASRDTGELFF.

The gene calls are TRBV4-1 and TRBJ1-3; 10 bases are a match to TRBD1. The V gene's germline CDR1 is MGHRA and CDR2 YSYEKL. The CDR3 sequence is 15 residues long. The V segment lost 3 bases and the J segment 3 bases; nucleotides outside the gene matches: 2. The chain's CDR3 is CASSHGQGVGNTIYF. For the CDR3, the DNA is TGCGCCAGCAGCCACGGACAGGGGGTTGGAAACACCATATATTTT.

The chain joins TRBV27 to TRBJ1-1, with a possible D match to TRBD1 (5 bases). CDR1 and CDR2 (germline): MNHEY, SMNVEV (reference sequence). CDR3 length: 14 amino acids. V was trimmed by 5 bases and J by 7 bases, leaving 17 bases between them. CDR3 in DNA: TGTGCCAGCAGTCGAAACCGGGACTGGATTGAAGCTTTCTTT. Protein: CASSRNRDWIEAFF.

The chain is built from TRBV13 and TRBJ2-1; D not certain. This CDR3 comprises 14 residues. Per the germline V gene, CDR1 is PRHDT and CDR2 is FYEKMQ (reference sequence). Trimming removed 5 bases from V and 5 bases from J, with 13 bases in between. CDR3 sequence reads: CASSPQSQDNEQFF. As DNA, the CDR3 is TGTGCCAGCAGCCCCCAGTCCCAGGACAATGAGCAGTTCTTC. Filled out from reference TRBV13 and TRBJ2-1, the complete variable domain reads AAGVIQSPRHLIKEKRETATLKCYPIPRHDTVYWYQQGPGQDPQFLISFYEKMQSDKGSIPDRFSAQQFSDYHSELNMSSLELGDSALYFCASSPQSQDNEQFFGPGTRLTVL.

The V gene is TRBV6-1, the J gene TRBJ2-1, with TRBD1 as a possible D gene (6 bases). The germline V gene has CDR1 MNHNS and CDR2 SASEGT. The CDR3 covers 15 residues. V lost 5 bases to trimming and J lost 9 bases, with 20 bases between them. The CDR3 region is CASSTLRTDSGEQFF. CDR3 in DNA: TGTGCCAGCAGTACCCTAAGGACAGACTCGGGTGAGCAGTTCTTC.

This chain connects TRBV27 to TRBJ2-2; D possibly corresponds to TRBD1 (6 bases). Trimming took off 2 bases at V and 7 bases at J, with 14 bases between the two ends. This CDR3 region has 15 residues. Germline V gene lookup returns CDR1 MNHEY and CDR2 SMNVEV (reference sequence). The CDR3 sequence is CASSLIQGSSGELFF. Here the CDR3 DNA reads TGTGCCAGCAGTTTAATCCAGGGGTCAAGCGGGGAGCTGTTTTTT.

V gene TRBV7-9 combines with J gene TRBJ1-2; weak D call: TRBD1 (5 bases). The germline gives CDR1 SEHNR, CDR2 FQNEAQ (reference sequence). V was pared by 2 bases and J by 4 bases, with 14 bases between. The CDR3 sequence is 15 residues long. Written as DNA, the CDR3 is TGTGCCAGCAGCTTAACTGTTAGGGGATCCTATGGCTACACCTTC. It is translated as CASSLTVRGSYGYTF.

The chain recombines TRBV15 with TRBJ1-2; TRBD1 might be the D (5 bases). V was clipped by 2 bases and J by 6 bases, with 16 bases between them. The CDR3 is made up of 15 amino acids. Per germline, CDR1 LNHNV and CDR2 YYDKDF (reference sequence). The CDR3 DNA reads as TGTGCCACCAGCAGAAGCCGGGAAGGGGAGAATGGCTACACCTTC. Residues: CATSRSREGENGYTF.

The chain uses TRBV30 and TRBJ2-7, with 8 bases fitting TRBD2. The V and J ends lost 5 bases and 0 bases, in that order; junction bases with no gene match: 9. The CDR3 is 15 residues long. Per germline, CDR1 GTSNPN and CDR2 SVGIG (reference sequence). The CDR3 is CAWALMREVSYEQYF. Written as DNA, the CDR3 is TGTGCCTGGGCCCTCATGCGGGAGGTCTCCTACGAGCAGTACTTC.

The CDR3 spells CASSSRTEAFF. For the CDR3, the DNA is TGTGCCAGCAGCTCCCGTACAGAAGCTTTCTTT. The rearrangement uses TRBV7-9 and TRBJ1-1; no clear D. The CDR3 contains 11 residues. Germline V gene data show CDR1 as SEHNR and CDR2 as FQNEAQ (reference sequence). With 4 bases removed from V and 8 bases from J, the gap between germline ends came to 8 bases.

V gene TRBV28 combines with J gene TRBJ1-1; 8 bases agree with TRBD1. Germline V gene sequence: CDR1 MDHEN, CDR2 SYDVKM. Germline trimming cut 4 bases from V and 5 bases from J; bases unmatched to any gene: 6. The CDR3 loop spans 14 amino acids. CDR3 nucleotide sequence: TGTGCCAGCAGTTCCGGACAGGGAGGGACTGAAGCTTTCTTT. Translated: CASSSGQGGTEAFF.

DNA for the CDR3: TGTGCCAGTAGCGAGGGGTTGGATACGCAGTATTTT. Protein sequence: CASSEGLDTQYF. This chain joins TRBV19 and TRBJ2-3; D tentatively fits TRBD1 or TRBD2 (5 bases each). Germline assignment: CDR1 LNHDA and CDR2 SQIVND (reference sequence). With 6 bases removed from V and 6 bases from J, the gap between germline ends came to 10 bases. The CDR3 runs 12 residues. The full variable domain, in which reference TRBV19 and TRBJ2-3 provide the parts outside the CDR3, is DGGITQSPKYLFRKEGQNVTLSCEQNLNHDAMYWYRQDPGQGLRLIYYSQIVNDFQKGDIAEGYSVSREKKESFPLTVTSAQKNPTAFYLCASSEGLDTQYFGPGTRLTVL.

The chain links TRBV19 to TRBJ2-1, with D perhaps matching TRBD2 (5 bases). CDR1 and CDR2 (germline): LNHDA, SQIVND (reference sequence). The CDR3 contains 11 residues. The ends were cut back, 6 bases at V and 5 bases at J, with 5 bases in the middle. CDR3 bases: TGTGCCAGTAGGACTAACAATGAGCAGTTCTTC. This codes for CASRTNNEQFF. Full variable domain (remainder filled in from reference TRBV19 and TRBJ2-1): DGGITQSPKYLFRKEGQNVTLSCEQNLNHDAMYWYRQDPGQGLRLIYYSQIVNDFQKGDIAEGYSVSREKKESFPLTVTSAQKNPTAFYLCASRTNNEQFFGPGTRLTVL.

V is TRBV2 and J is TRBJ2-5, with 9 bases matching TRBD1. This CDR3 has 15 residues. Germline-derived CDR1 and CDR2 are SNHLY and FYNNEI. With 4 bases clipped from V and 5 bases from J, the junction kept 8 bases outside the gene matches. CDR3 coding DNA: TGTGCCAGCAGTGGAAAAACCACAGGGGGCGAGACCCAGTACTTC. Encoded protein: CASSGKTTGGETQYF.

The chain combines TRBV4-3 with TRBJ2-1; the D gene is possibly TRBD2 (6 bases). V was trimmed by 5 bases and J by 4 bases, leaving 15 bases between them. The CDR3 sequence is 15 residues long. CDR1 and CDR2 (germline): LGHNA, YSLEER. CDR3 amino acids: CASSVRDWSYNEQFF. The CDR3 region has the DNA TGCGCCAGCAGCGTTCGGGACTGGAGTTACAATGAGCAGTTCTTC.